A single TCR beta chain is shown here with its context. The data are from a study of shared clonotypes between healthy human individuals. Terminally differentiated effector memory CD45RA+ cells were left out of the naive CD8 fraction, which was CD45RO-negative and positively selected for CCR7. Generated by immunoSEQ multiplex PCR, the TCRdb table keeps only in-frame clones and is missing some. The sample holds millions of clones; under 95% are singletons and the top ten take 1.7%. Trimming took 0 bases from V and 8 from J; bases not matched to a gene: 10. Germline CDR1 and CDR2: LNHNV and YYDKDF (reference sequence). There are 16 residues in the CDR3.

The V call is TRBV15, the J call TRBJ2-1, with TRBD2 matching over 7 bases. The sequenced sample consisted of naive CD8+ T cells from PBMCs. The TCR was taken from a man younger than 35 in good health. Some clones in this sample may be carry-over from other donors' samples. The CDR3 DNA reads TGTGCCACCAGCAGAGATCGTGCGGGAGAGGGGTATGAGCAGTTCTTC. Translation: CATSRDRAGEGYEQFF.